A single TCR beta chain is shown here with its context. Its matching antigen is unknown. The method was immunoSEQ multiplex PCR; TCRdb's version includes in-frame clones alone and lacks a portion of them. The table records about 670,000 clones, 55% to 75% of them present only once. These data belong to a study of shared clonotypes between healthy human individuals. Study at large: Those who served as donors were two women and a few men between the ages of 18 and 49.

Study-level points and caveats: Unshared clonotypes carried lower generation probabilities than those common to all four donors. Depth of sequencing was expected to influence donor clonotype sharing.

This CDR3 has 15 residues. The germline V gene encodes CDR1 MNHNY and CDR2 SVGAGI (reference sequence). V lost 6 bases, J lost 6 bases, and 9 bases stayed unmatched. The chain couples TRBV6-6 to TRBJ2-7; 12 nucleotides line up with TRBD2. Sequenced input: memory CD4+ T cells sorted from blood. The subset was: CD45RA-negative fraction. This clonotype was sampled from a woman aged 25 to 39 in good health. The CDR3 DNA sequence: TGTGCCAGCAGGGAAAGACTAGCGGGAGATCGCGAGCAGTACTTC. It is translated as CASRERLAGDREQYF.